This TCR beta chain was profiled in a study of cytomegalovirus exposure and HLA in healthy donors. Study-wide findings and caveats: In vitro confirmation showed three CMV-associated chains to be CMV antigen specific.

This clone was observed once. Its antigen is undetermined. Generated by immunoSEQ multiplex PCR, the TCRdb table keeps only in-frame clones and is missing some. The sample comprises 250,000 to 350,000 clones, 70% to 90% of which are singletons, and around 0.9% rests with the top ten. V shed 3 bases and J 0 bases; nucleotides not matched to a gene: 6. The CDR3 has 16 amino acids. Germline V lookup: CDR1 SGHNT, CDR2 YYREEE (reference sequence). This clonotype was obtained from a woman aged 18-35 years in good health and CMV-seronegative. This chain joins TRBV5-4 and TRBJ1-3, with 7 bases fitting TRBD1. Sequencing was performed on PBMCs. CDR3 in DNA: TGTGCCAGCAGCTCGGACAGGACCTACTCTGGAAACACCATATATTTT. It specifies CASSSDRTYSGNTIYF.